This entry lists 18 T cell receptor beta chains sequenced from one sample in a study of cytomegalovirus exposure and HLA in healthy donors. The PCR was carried out with 60 Vbeta primers and 13 Jbeta primers. The assay was immunoSEQ multiplex PCR, and TCRdb's table has in-frame clones only and misses some. Of 150,000 to 200,000 clones listed, around three quarters are singletons. Sequencing was performed on PBMCs. These receptors were collected from a man aged 35-49 years in good health and CMV-seronegative.

The chain carries TRBV6-6 and TRBJ1-1, with unresolved D. Germline V gives CDR1 MNHNY, CDR2 SVGAGI (reference sequence). Trimming shortened V by 5 bases and J by 8 bases, and 15 bases separated the two germline ends. CDR3 length: 13 residues. Written as DNA, the CDR3 is TGTGCCAGCAGTACCCGGGGTAGGGCGGAAGCTTTCTTT. It translates to CASSTRGRAEAFF.

This chain joins TRBV6-5 and TRBJ1-2; 7 bases map to TRBD1. The CDR3 runs 13 residues. V was pared by 6 bases and J by 8 bases, with 9 bases of the junction left unmatched. Germline-derived CDR1 and CDR2 are MNHEY and SVGAGI. The CDR3 DNA reads as TGTGCCAGCAGAAGACAGGGTAGACTAGGCTACACCTTC. It yields the protein CASRRQGRLGYTF.

V and J are TRBV6-1 and TRBJ2-7; the D gene is possibly TRBD2 (6 bases). V dropped 1 base and J dropped 0 bases, with 13 bases sitting between them. Germline V lookup: CDR1 MNHNS, CDR2 SASEGT. CDR3 length: 16 residues. The CDR3 reads CASSEGVGGLSYEQYF. In DNA, the CDR3 is TGTGCCAGCAGTGAAGGGGTGGGAGGACTCTCCTACGAGCAGTACTTC.

J is TRBJ2-7 and V is TRBV5-1; D gene unclear. V dropped 0 bases and J dropped 2 bases, with 15 bases sitting between them. In germline, CDR1 is SGHRS, CDR2 YFSETQ. This CDR3 region has 16 residues. DNA for the CDR3: TGCGCCAGCAGCTTGGATCTAGGCCCCACCCCCTACGAGCAGTACTTC. Its protein product is CASSLDLGPTPYEQYF. The full variable domain, rest sourced from reference TRBV5-1 and TRBJ2-7, is KAGVTQTPRYLIKTRGQQVTLSCSPISGHRSVSWYQQTPGQGLQFLFEYFSETQRNKGNFPGRFSGRQFSNSRSEMNVSTLELGDSALYLCASSLDLGPTPYEQYFGPGTRLTVT.

CDR3 sequence (DNA): TGTGCCAGCAGTACACCGAGCAAGGGACAGGTTCTAGAAGCTTTCTTT. Translation: CASSTPSKGQVLEAFF. The genes are TRBV28 and TRBJ1-1; 8 nucleotides match TRBD1. V dropped 5 bases and J dropped 8; count of bases not matched to a gene: 16. CDR1 and CDR2 from the germline V gene are MDHEN and SYDVKM. The CDR3 sequence is 16 residues long. The whole variable domain, remainder taken from reference TRBV28 and TRBJ1-1, is DVKVTQSSRYLVKRTGEKVFLECVQDMDHENMFWYRQDPGLGLRLIYFSYDVKMKEKGDIPEGYSVSREKKERFSLILESASTNQTSMYLCASSTPSKGQVLEAFFGQGTRLTVV.

Only a few counts were recorded for this clone. V and J are TRBV28 and TRBJ2-1, with TRBD2 matching over 11 bases. J was trimmed by 1 base and V by 5 bases; bases with no gene match: 10. The CDR3 runs to 18 residues. Germline CDR1 reads MDHEN; CDR2 reads SYDVKM. CDR3 DNA: TGTGCCAGCAGTCATAGCGGGAGGGCGGCAGGATCCTACAATGAGCAGTTCTTC. Translated, it gives CASSHSGRAAGSYNEQFF.

The chain is built from TRBV4-2 and TRBJ2-6; no definite D call. The CDR3 extends over 18 amino acids. The V gene's germline CDR1 is LGHNA and CDR2 YNFKEQ. Trimming took off 0 bases at V and 1 base at J, with 13 bases between the two ends. In DNA, the CDR3 is TGTGCCAGCAGCCAAGATCAGGTTGTCGGTTCTGGGGCCAACGTCCTGACTTTC. This encodes CASSQDQVVGSGANVLTF.

This clone was picked up one time. The chain recombines TRBV19 with TRBJ2-7; a weak D match, TRBD2 (6 bases). The germline gives CDR1 LNHDA, CDR2 SQIVND (reference sequence). The CDR3 spans 14 residues. V was clipped by 5 bases and J by 2 bases, with 13 bases between them. CDR3 nucleotide sequence: TGTGCCAGTAGTCCCGCATCGGGGGCCTACGAGCAGTACTTC. Encoded protein: CASSPASGAYEQYF.

This clone was detected only a few times. The V and J genes are TRBV5-6 and TRBJ2-3; no clear D. Trimming shortened V by 2 bases and J by 2 bases, and 9 bases separated the two germline ends. CDR1 is SGHDT and CDR2 is YYEEEE in the germline V gene. The CDR3 is made up of 14 amino acids. CDR3 region: CASSFGPVTDTQYF. CDR3 in DNA: TGTGCCAGCAGCTTTGGGCCTGTCACAGATACGCAGTATTTT.

The chain employs TRBV5-4 and TRBJ2-3; D is undetermined. Trimming cost V 9 bases and J 1 base, with 18 bases left between them. The germline V gene has CDR1 SGHNT and CDR2 YYREEE (reference sequence). The CDR3 runs to 15 residues. The CDR3 DNA reads as TGTGCCACCATCGGGTCAGTCGCTGGCACAGATACGCAGTATTTT. This translates into CATIGSVAGTDTQYF.

The chain combines TRBV29-1 with TRBJ2-7; D ambiguous. The CDR3 has 12 residues. Germline V gene data show CDR1 as SQVTM and CDR2 as ANQGSEA. Trimming stripped 6 bases from V and 0 bases from J, with 9 bases between. Written as DNA, the CDR3 is TGCAGCGTGCAAGCTACCTCCTACGAGCAGTACTTC. It is translated as CSVQATSYEQYF.

This clone was observed once. The gene calls are TRBV20-1 and TRBJ2-7, with a weak D call TRBD1 (6 bases). V shed 6 bases and J shed 7 bases, with 13 bases lying between them. Germline V lookup: CDR1 DFQATT, CDR2 SNEGSKA (reference sequence). This CDR3 comprises 11 residues. The CDR3 coding sequence is TGCAGTGCCTGGGACAAGCCAGAGCAGTACTTC. It encodes CSAWDKPEQYF.

This sequence joins TRBV27 and TRBJ2-7; perhaps TRBD1 as D (6 bases). Germline assignment: CDR1 MNHEY and CDR2 SMNVEV (reference sequence). The CDR3 spans 16 residues. The V end lost 3 bases, the J end lost 7 bases, and 22 bases lay between the germline ends. The CDR3 spells CASSFIVGQGQGEQYF. The CDR3 region has the DNA TGTGCCAGCAGTTTCATCGTCGGGCAGGGGCAGGGGGAGCAGTACTTC.

This clone was seen once. The chain carries TRBV6-5 and TRBJ2-7; TRBD1 aligns across 7 bases. The V gene's germline CDR1 is MNHEY and CDR2 SVGAGI. Trimming removed 4 bases from V and 3 bases from J; junction bases left unmatched: 12. The CDR3 is 16 residues long. The CDR3 DNA sequence: TGTGCCAGCAGTTCAAATCGACAGGGTGGGATCTACGAGCAGTACTTC. Translated, it gives CASSSNRQGGIYEQYF.

The chain recombines TRBV28 with TRBJ2-7, with 10 bases aligning to TRBD1. Per germline, CDR1 MDHEN and CDR2 SYDVKM. The CDR3 contains 17 residues. With 6 bases clipped from V and 7 bases from J, the junction kept 18 bases outside the gene matches. The CDR3 is CASSSQITGQGDWEQYF. The CDR3 DNA sequence: TGTGCCAGCAGCTCCCAAATAACCGGACAGGGGGATTGGGAGCAGTACTTC. The entire variable domain, with the rest obtained from reference TRBV28 and TRBJ2-7, is as follows: DVKVTQSSRYLVKRTGEKVFLECVQDMDHENMFWYRQDPGLGLRLIYFSYDVKMKEKGDIPEGYSVSREKKERFSLILESASTNQTSMYLCASSSQITGQGDWEQYFGPGTRLTVT.

The chain uses TRBV27 and TRBJ2-3; perhaps TRBD2 as D (5 bases). The CDR3 is 14 amino acids. CDR1 is MNHEY and CDR2 is SMNVEV in the germline V gene (reference sequence). Trimming removed 2 bases from V and 2 bases from J, with 8 bases in between. The CDR3 nucleotides are TGTGCCAGCAGTTTAGAGGGATCCACAGATACGCAGTATTTT. Its translation: CASSLEGSTDTQYF.

The chain employs TRBV7-4 and TRBJ2-7, with a weak D call TRBD1 (6 bases). The CDR3 covers 13 residues. Germline CDR1 reads SGHVT; CDR2 reads SQSDAQ. V lost 3 bases, J lost 4 bases, and 10 bases lay in between. CDR3 bases: TGTGCCAGCAGCTTCGGACAGCTTTACGAGCAGTACTTC. Translated: CASSFGQLYEQYF.

CDR3 bases: TGTGCCAGCAGTGGCGAAACCCGGCCGGCAGGTCGAGATACGCAGTATTTT. It codes for CASSGETRPAGRDTQYF. This chain connects TRBV6-1 to TRBJ2-3; D remains unclear. V was pared by 4 bases and J by 5 bases, with 22 bases between. CDR3 length: 17 amino acids. CDR1 MNHNS and CDR2 SASEGT come from the germline V gene.